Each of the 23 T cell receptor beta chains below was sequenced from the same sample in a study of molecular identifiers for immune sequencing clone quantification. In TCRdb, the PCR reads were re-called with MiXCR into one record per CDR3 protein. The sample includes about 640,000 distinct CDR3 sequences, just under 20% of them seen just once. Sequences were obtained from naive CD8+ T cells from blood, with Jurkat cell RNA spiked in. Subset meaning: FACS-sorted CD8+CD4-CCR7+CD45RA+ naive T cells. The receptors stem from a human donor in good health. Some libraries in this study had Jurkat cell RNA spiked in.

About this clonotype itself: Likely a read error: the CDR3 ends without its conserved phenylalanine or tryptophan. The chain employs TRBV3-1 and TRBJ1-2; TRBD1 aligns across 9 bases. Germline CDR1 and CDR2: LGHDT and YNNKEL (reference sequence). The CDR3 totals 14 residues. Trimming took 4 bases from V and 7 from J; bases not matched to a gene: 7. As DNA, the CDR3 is TGTGCCAGCAGCCGGACAGGGGAGCTAACTGGCTACACCCTC. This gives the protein CASSRTGELTGYTL.

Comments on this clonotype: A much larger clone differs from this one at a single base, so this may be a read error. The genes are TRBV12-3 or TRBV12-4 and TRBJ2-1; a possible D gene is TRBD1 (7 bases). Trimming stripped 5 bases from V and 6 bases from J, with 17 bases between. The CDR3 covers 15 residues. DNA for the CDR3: TGTGCCAGCAGTCCCCAGGGGGGCCCCGCCAATGAGCAGTTCTTC. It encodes CASSPQGGPANEQFF.

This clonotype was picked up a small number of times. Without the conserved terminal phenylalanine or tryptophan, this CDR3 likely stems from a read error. CDR3 in amino acids: CAWVEGDYTEAFS. As DNA, the CDR3 is TGTGCCTGGGTGGAGGGGGACTACACTGAAGCTTTCTCT. This rearrangement joins TRBV30 to TRBJ1-1; possible D gene TRBD1, 6 bases. The CDR3 loop spans 13 amino acids. Germline V CDR1 and CDR2: GTSNPN, SVGIG (reference sequence). With 5 bases removed from V and 3 bases from J, the gap between germline ends came to 13 bases.

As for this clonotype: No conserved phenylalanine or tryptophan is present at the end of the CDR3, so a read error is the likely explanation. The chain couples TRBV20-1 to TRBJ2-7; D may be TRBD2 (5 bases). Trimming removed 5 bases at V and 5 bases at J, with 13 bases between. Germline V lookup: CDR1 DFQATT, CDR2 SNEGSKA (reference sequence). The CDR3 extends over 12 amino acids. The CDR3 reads CSAYRDSDEQYS. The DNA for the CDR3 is TGCAGTGCTTACCGGGATTCAGACGAGCAGTACTCC.

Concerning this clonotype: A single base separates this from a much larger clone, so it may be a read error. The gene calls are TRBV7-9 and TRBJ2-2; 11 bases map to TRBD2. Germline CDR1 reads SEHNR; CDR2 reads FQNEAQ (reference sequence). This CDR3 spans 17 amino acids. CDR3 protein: CASSTPGLAENTGEQFF. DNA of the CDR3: TGTGCCAGCAGTACGCCGGGACTAGCGGAGAACACCGGGGAGCAGTTTTTT.

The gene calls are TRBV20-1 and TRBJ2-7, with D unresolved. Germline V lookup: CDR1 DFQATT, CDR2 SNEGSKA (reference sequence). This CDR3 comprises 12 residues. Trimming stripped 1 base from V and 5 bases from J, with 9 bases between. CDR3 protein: CSARGYPDEQYF. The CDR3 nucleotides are TGCAGTGCTAGAGGGTACCCCGACGAGCAGTACTTC.

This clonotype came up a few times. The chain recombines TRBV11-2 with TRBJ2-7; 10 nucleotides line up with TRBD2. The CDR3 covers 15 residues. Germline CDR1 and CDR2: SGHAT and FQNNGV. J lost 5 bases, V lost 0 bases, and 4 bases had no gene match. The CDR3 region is CASSLDASGRNEQYF. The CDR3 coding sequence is TGTGCCAGCAGCTTAGACGCTAGCGGGAGAAACGAGCAGTACTTC. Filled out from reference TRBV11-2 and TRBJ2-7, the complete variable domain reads EAGVAQSPRYKIIEKRQSVAFWCNPISGHATLYWYQQILGQGPKLLIQFQNNGVVDDSQLPKDRFSAERLKGVDSTLKIQPAKLEDSAVYLCASSLDASGRNEQYFGPGTRLTVT.

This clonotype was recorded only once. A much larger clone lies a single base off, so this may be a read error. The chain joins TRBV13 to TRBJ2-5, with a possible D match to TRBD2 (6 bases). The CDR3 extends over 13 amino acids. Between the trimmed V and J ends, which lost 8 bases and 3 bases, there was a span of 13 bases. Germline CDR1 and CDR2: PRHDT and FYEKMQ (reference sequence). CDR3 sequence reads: CASCSRLEETQYF. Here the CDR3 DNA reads TGTGCCAGCTGCTCAAGACTAGAAGAGACCCAGTACTTC. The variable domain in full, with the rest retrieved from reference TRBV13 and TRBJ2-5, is AAGVIQSPRHLIKEKRETATLKCYPIPRHDTVYWYQQGPGQDPQFLISFYEKMQSDKGSIPDRFSAQQFSDYHSELNMSSLELGDSALYFCASCSRLEETQYFGPGTRLLVL.

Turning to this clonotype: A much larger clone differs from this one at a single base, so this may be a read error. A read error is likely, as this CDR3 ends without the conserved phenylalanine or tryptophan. CDR3 in amino acids: CASSFRGVNEKLFS. As DNA, the CDR3 is TGTGCCAGCAGTTTTCGAGGGGTTAATGAAAAACTGTTTTCT. The rearrangement links TRBV27 to TRBJ1-4; tentative D call: TRBD1 (5 bases). Between the trimmed V and J ends, which lost 3 bases and 4 bases, there was a span of 9 bases. This CDR3 has 14 residues. Germline CDR1 reads MNHEY; CDR2 reads SMNVEV (reference sequence).

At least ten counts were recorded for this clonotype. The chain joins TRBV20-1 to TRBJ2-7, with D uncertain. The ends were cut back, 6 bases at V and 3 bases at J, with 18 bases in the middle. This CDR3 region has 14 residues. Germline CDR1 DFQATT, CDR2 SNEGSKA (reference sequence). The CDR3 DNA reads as TGCAGTGCCTCCCCGTTACCGGCCCTCTACGAGCAGTACTTC. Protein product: CSASPLPALYEQYF.

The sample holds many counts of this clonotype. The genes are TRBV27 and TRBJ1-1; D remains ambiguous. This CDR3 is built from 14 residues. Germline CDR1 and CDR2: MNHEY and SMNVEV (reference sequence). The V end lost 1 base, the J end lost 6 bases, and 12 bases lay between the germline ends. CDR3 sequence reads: CASSLWSGGPEAFF. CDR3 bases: TGTGCCAGCAGTTTATGGTCTGGAGGGCCTGAAGCTTTCTTT.

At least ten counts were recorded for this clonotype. The CDR3 loop reads CASSPGQGEYEQYF. DNA for the CDR3: TGTGCCAGCAGCCCGGGACAGGGGGAATACGAGCAGTACTTC. The chain uses TRBV5-4 and TRBJ2-7; TRBD1 matches at 11 bases. The V segment lost 4 bases and the J segment 4 bases; nucleotides outside the gene matches: 4. This CDR3 comprises 14 residues. Germline V CDR1 and CDR2: SGHNT, YYREEE (reference sequence).

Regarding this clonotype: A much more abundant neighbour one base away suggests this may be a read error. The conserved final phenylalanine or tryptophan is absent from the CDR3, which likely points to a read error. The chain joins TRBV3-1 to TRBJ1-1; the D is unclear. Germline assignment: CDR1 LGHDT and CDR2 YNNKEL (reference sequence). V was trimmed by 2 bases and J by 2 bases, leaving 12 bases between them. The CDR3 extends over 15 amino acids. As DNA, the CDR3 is TGTGCCAGCAGCCAAAGTTGGGGTTCAAACACTGAAGCTTTCCTT. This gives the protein CASSQSWGSNTEAFL.

The CDR3 DNA sequence: TGTGCCAGCAGTTTATACTACAAGCGGGAGGGGCTGGATGAGCAGTTCTTC. It is translated as CASSLYYKREGLDEQFF. The V call is TRBV27, the J call TRBJ2-1; 10 positions agree with TRBD2. Trimming removed 1 base from V and 8 bases from J; junction bases left unmatched: 11. The CDR3 spans 17 residues. Germline V gives CDR1 MNHEY, CDR2 SMNVEV (reference sequence).

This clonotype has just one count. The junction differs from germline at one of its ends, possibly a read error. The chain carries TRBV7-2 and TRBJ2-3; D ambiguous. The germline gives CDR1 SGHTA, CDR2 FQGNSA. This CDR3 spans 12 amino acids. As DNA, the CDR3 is TGTGCCAGCAGCCCTCCTCTGGATACGCGGTATTTT. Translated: CASSPPLDTRYF.

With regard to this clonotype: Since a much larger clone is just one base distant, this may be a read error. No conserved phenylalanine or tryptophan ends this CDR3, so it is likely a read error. The CDR3 is CASSLSWGANEQFS. The CDR3 DNA reads TGTGCCAGCAGCTTAAGTTGGGGGGCGAATGAGCAGTTCTCC. The chain has TRBV11-3 and TRBJ2-1, with D perhaps TRBD1 or TRBD2 (6 bases each). The germline V gene has CDR1 SGHNT and CDR2 YENEEA. The V end was cut by 2 bases, the J end by 7 bases, with 12 bases between. The length of the CDR3 is 14 residues.

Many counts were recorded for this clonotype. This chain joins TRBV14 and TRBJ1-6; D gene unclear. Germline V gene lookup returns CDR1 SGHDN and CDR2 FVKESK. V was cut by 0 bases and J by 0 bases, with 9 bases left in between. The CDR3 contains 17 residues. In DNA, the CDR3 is TGTGCCAGCAGCCAAGATTTGGGTAGCTCCTATAATTCACCCCTCCACTTT. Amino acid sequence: CASSQDLGSSYNSPLHF.

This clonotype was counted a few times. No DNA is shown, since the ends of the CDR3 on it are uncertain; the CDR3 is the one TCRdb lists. CDR3 sequence: CASSKSVGQGAADTQYF. The rearrangement uses TRBV21-1 and TRBJ2-3; TRBD1, the table's D call, was not compared with the DNA. TRBV21-1 is a recognized pseudogene. The CDR3 is 17 amino acids in total, end residues counted.

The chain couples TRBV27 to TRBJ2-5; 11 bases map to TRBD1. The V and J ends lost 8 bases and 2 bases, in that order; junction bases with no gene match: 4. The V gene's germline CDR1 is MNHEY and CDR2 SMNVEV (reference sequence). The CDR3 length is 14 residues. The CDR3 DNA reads TGTGCCAGCGGAGGGGACAGGGGGCAAGAGACCCAGTACTTC. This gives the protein CASGGDRGQETQYF.

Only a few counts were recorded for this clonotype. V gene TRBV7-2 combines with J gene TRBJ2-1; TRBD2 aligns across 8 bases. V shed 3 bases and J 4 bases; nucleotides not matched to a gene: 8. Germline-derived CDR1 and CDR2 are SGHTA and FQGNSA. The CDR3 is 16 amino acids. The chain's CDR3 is CASSFMSGSGYNEQFF. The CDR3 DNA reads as TGTGCCAGCAGCTTTATGAGCGGGAGTGGGTACAATGAGCAGTTCTTC.

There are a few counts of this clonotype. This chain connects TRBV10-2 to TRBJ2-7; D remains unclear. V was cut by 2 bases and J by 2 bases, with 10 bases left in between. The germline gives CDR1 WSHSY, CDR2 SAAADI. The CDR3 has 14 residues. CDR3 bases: TGCGCCAGCAGTGAGGGTCGAGCAGCCTACGAGCAGTACTTC. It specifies CASSEGRAAYEQYF.

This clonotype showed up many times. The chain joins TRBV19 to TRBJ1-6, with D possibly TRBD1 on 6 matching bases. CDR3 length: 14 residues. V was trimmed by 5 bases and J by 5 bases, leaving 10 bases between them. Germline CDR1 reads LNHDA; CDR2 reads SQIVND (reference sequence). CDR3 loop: CASSWGTNNSPLHF. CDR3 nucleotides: TGTGCCAGTAGTTGGGGGACAAATAATTCACCCCTCCACTTT.

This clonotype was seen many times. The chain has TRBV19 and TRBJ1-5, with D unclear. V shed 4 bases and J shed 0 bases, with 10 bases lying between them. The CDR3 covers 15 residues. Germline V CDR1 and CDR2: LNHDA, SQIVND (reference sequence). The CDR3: CASSTTHYSNQPQHF. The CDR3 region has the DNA TGTGCCAGTAGTACGACACATTATAGCAATCAGCCCCAGCATTTT.